The sequence of this T cell receptor (beta chain) was determined in a study of CD8 T cells in Susac syndrome. Treatment-naive patients with stable or active relapsing-remitting disease were the multiple sclerosis controls. Bulk CD8+ and CD4+ cells came from magnetic negative isolation; CD8+ TEMRA by FACS. Reverse transcription used roughly 0.5 to 1 ug RNA and random hexamers. Multiplex PCR with immunoSEQ amplified the TCR beta CDR3 across 54 Vbeta and 13 Jbeta. TCRdb processed the immunoSEQ multiplex PCR reads anew with MiXCR; each CDR3 protein has one entry. The sample lists roughly 400,000 distinct CDR3 sequences, around 85% occurring once. The specimen sequenced was CD8+ T cells from PBMCs. The TCR was taken from a human donor with multiple sclerosis.

CDR3 residues: CASSEYGLAGGEDTQYF. The CDR3 DNA reads as TGTGCCAGCAGTGAATATGGGCTAGCGGGGGGTGAAGATACGCAGTATTTT. J is TRBJ2-3 and V is TRBV25-1; 11 bases align to TRBD2. The germline CDR1 and CDR2 sequences are MGHDK and SYGVNS. The CDR3 is made up of 17 amino acids. Germline trimming cut 0 bases from V and 5 bases from J; bases unmatched to any gene: 7.